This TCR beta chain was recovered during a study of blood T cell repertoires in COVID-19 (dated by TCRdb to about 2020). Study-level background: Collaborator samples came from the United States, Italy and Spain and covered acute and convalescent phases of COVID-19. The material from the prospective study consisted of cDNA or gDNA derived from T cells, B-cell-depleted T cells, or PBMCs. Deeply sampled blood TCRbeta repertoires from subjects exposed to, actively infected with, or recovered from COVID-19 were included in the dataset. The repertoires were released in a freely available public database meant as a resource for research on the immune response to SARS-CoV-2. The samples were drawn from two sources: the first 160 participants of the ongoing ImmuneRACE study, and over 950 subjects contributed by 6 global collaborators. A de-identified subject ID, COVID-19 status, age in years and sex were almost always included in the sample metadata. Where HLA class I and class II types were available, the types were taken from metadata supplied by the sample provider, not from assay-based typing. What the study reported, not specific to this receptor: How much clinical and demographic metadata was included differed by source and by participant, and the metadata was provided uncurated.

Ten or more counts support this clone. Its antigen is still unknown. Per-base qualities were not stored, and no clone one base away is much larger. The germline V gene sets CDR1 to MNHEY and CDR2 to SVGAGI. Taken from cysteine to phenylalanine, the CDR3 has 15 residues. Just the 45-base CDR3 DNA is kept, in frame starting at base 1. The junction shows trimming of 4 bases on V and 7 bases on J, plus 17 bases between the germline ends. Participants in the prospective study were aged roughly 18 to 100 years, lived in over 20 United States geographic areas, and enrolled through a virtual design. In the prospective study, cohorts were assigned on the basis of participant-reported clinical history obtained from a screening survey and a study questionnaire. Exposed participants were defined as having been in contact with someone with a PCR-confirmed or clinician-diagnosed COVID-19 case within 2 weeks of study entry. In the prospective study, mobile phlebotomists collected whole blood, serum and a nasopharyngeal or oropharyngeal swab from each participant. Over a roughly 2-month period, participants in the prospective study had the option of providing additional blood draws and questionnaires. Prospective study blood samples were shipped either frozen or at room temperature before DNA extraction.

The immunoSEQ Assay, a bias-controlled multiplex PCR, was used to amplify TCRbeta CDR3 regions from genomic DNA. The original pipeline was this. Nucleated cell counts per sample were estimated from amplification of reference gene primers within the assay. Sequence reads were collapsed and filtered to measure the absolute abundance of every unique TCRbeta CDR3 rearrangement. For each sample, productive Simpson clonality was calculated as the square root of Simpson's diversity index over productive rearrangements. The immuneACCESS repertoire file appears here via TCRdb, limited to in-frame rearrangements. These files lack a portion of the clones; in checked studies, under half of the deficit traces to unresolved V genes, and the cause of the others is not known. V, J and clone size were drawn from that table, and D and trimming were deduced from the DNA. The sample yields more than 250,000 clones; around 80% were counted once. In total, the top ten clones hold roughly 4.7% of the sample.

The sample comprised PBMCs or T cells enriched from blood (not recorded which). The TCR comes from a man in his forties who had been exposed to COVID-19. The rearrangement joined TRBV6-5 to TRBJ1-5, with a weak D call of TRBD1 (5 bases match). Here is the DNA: TGTGCCAGCAGTTCGTCACTTAACAGGAGACAGCCCCAGCATTTT. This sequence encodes CASSSSLNRRQPQHF.